This T cell receptor beta chain was recovered during a study of T cells in localized non-small cell lung cancer. Study-wide points: There was higher T cell clonality in uninvolved adjacent lung than in tumor, and it was highest there. Appearance in adjacent lung was seen for a median around 61 of the top 100 tumor clones.

Data came from immunoSEQ multiplex PCR; TCRdb stores just in-frame clones and leaves some out. The top ten hold roughly 4.5% of the sample, which has about 19,000 clones, 75% to 85% seen once. The CDR3 loop spans 14 amino acids. After removal of 4 bases from V and 11 bases from J, the junction contained 9 bases not matched to a gene. From germline, CDR1 is MNHNS and CDR2 SASEGT. With respect to this clone: Antigen unknown.

This TCR came from a man aged 35 to 70 with stage I lung adenocarcinoma. J is TRBJ1-3 and V is TRBV6-1, with TRBD1 identical over 9 bases. Sequenced material: peripheral blood, taken before any cancer treatment. This CDR3 is CASSATGTGLSIYF. In DNA, the CDR3 is TGTGCCAGCAGTGCTACCGGGACAGGGCTCTCCATATATTTT.